The clone carrying this T cell receptor (beta chain) was seen at least ten times. The repertoire was sequenced with immunoSEQ multiplex PCR; TCRdb's copy has only in-frame clones and lacks some. Here the sample spans more than 45,000 clones, around 76% being singletons. V was pared by 3 bases and J by 3 bases, with 2 bases of the junction left unmatched. Germline CDR1 and CDR2: SGDLS and YYNGEE. The CDR3 extends over 13 amino acids. This sample stems from a study of blood T cell repertoires in COVID-19. Overall study: Sites across the United States, Italy and Spain contributed samples from acute and convalescent COVID-19.

The receptor was derived from a human donor in a cohort sampled during active COVID-19. The chain joins TRBV9 to TRBJ1-2; 7 positions agree with TRBD1. The material sequenced was peripheral blood. DNA of the CDR3: TGTGCCAGCAGCGCCCAGGGGGACTATGGCTACACCTTC. Translation gives CASSAQGDYGYTF. Supplemented by reference TRBV9 and TRBJ1-2, the full variable domain reads DSGVTQTPKHLITATGQRVTLRCSPRSGDLSVYWYQQSLDQGLQFLIQYYNGEERAKGNILERFSAQQFPDLHSELNLSSLELGDSALYFCASSAQGDYGYTFGSGTRLTVV.